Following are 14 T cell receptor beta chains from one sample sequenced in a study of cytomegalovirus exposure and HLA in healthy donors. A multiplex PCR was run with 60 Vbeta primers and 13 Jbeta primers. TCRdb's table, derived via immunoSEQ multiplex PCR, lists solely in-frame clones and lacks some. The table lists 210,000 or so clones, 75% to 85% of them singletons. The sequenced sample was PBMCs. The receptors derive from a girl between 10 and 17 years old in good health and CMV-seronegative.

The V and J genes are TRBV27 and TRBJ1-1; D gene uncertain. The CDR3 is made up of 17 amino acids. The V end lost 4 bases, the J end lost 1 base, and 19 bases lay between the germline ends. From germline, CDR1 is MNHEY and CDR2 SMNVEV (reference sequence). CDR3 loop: CASSSKRRFNPNTEAFF. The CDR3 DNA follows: TGTGCCAGCAGTTCGAAACGGAGATTTAATCCGAACACTGAAGCTTTCTTT.

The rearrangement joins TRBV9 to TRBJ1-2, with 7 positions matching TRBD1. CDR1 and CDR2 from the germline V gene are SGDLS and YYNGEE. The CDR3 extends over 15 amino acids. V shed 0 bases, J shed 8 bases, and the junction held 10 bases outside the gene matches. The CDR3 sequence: CASSVGVQGVEGYTF. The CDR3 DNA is TGTGCCAGCAGCGTAGGGGTCCAGGGGGTCGAGGGCTACACCTTC.

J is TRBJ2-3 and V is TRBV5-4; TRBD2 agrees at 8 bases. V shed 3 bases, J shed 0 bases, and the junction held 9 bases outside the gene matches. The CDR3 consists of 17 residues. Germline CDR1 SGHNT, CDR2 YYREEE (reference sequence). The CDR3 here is CASSSRVAGFSTDTQYF. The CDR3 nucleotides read TGTGCCAGCAGCTCACGGGTAGCGGGGTTTAGCACAGATACGCAGTATTTT.

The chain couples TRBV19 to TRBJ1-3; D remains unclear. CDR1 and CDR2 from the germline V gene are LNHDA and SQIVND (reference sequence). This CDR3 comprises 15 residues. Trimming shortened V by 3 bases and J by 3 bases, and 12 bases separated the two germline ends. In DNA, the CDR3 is TGTGCCAGTAGTATTTCCGCGGTAGGTGGAAACACCATATATTTT. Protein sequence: CASSISAVGGNTIYF.

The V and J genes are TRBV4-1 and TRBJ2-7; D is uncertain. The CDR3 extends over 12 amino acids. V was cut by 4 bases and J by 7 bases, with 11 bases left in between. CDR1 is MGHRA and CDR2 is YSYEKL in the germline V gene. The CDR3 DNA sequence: TGCGCCAGCAGCCCCCCAGGTGGGGAGCAGTACTTC. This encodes CASSPPGGEQYF.

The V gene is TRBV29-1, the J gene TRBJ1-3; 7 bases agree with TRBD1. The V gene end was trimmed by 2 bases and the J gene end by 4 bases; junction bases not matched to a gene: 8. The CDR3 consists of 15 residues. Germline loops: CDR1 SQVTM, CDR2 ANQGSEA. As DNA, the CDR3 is TGCAGCGTTGAATGGGGGCAGGGGGACGGAAACACCATATATTTT. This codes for CSVEWGQGDGNTIYF. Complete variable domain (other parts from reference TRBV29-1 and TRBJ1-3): SAVISQKPSRDICQRGTSLTIQCQVDSQVTMMFWYRQQPGQSLTLIATANQGSEATYESGFVIDKFPISRPNLTFSTLTVSNMSPEDSSIYLCSVEWGQGDGNTIYFGEGSWLTVV.

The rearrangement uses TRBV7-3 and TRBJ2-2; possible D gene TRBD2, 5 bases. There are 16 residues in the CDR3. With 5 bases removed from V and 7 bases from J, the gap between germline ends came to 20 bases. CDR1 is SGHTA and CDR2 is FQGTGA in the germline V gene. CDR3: CASSLRRPRGGGELFF. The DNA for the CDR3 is TGTGCCAGCAGCCTACGCCGGCCCCGGGGTGGCGGGGAGCTGTTTTTT.

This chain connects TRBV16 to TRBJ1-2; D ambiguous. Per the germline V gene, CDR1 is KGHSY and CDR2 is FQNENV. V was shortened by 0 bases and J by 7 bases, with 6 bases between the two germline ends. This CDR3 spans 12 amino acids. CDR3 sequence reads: CASSQSGGGYTF. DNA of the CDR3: TGTGCCAGCAGCCAATCGGGAGGTGGCTACACCTTC.

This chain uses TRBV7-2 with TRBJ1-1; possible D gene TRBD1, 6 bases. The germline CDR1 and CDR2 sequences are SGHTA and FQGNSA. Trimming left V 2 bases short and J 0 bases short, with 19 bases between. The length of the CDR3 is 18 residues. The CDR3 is CASSLWGGPKRVNTEAFF. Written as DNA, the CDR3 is TGTGCCAGCAGCTTATGGGGGGGGCCGAAGCGAGTGAACACTGAAGCTTTCTTT.

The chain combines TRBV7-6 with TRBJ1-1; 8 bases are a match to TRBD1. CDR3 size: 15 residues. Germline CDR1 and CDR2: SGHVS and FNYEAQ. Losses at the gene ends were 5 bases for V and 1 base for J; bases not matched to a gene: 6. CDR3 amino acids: CASSPGGYTNTEAFF. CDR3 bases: TGTGCCAGCAGCCCAGGGGGCTACACGAACACTGAAGCTTTCTTT.

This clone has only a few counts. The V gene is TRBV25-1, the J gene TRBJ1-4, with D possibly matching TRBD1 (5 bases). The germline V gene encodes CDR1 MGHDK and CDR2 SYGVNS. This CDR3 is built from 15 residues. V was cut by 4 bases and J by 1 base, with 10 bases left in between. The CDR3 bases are TGTGCCAGCAGTGGGCGGGGGTTAACTAATGAAAAACTGTTTTTT. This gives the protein CASSGRGLTNEKLFF. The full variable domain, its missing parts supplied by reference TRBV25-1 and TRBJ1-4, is EADIYQTPRYLVIGTGKKITLECSQTMGHDKMYWYQQDPGMELHLIHYSYGVNSTEKGDLSSESTVSRIRTEHFPLTLESARPSHTSQYLCASSGRGLTNEKLFFGSGTQLSVL.

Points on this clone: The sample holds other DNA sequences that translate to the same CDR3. CDR3 DNA: TGTGCCAGCAGCTTAGGGGCTAGCAATCAGCCCCAGCATTTT. Encoded protein: CASSLGASNQPQHF. The rearrangement joins TRBV7-9 to TRBJ1-5; D unresolved. This CDR3 contains 14 residues. Germline CDR1 reads SEHNR; CDR2 reads FQNEAQ (reference sequence). V was clipped by 1 base and J by 0 bases, with 4 bases between them.

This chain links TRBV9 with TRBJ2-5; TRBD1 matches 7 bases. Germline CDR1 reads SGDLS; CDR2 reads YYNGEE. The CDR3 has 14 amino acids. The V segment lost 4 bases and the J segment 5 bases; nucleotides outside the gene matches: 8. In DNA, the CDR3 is TGTGCCAGCAGCCCATCCCCCAGGGGGGAGACCCAGTACTTC. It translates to CASSPSPRGETQYF.

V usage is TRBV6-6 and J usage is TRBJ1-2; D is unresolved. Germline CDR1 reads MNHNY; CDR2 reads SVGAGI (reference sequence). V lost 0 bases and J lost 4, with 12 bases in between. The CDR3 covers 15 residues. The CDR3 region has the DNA TGTGCCAGCAGTTACTCGGCAGACGACACCTATGGCTACACCTTC. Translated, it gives CASSYSADDTYGYTF.